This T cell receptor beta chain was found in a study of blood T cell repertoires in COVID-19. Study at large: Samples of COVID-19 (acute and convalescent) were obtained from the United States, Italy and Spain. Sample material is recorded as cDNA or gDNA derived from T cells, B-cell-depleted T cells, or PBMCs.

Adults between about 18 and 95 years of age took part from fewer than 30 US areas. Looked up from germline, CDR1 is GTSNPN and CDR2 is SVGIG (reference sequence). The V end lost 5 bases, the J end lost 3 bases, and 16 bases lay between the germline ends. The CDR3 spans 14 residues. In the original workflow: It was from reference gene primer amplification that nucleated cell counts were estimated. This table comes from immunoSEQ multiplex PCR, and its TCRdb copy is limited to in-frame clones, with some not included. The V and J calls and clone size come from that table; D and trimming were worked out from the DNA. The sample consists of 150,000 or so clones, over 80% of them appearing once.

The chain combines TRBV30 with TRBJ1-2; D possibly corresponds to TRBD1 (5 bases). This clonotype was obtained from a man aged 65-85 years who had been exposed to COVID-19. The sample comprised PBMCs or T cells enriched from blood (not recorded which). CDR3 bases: TGTGCCTGGGCTAGAGGGGAGGGACACTATGGCTACACCTTC. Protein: CAWARGEGHYGYTF. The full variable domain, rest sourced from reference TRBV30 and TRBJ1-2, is SQTIHQWPATLVQPVGSPLSLECTVEGTSNPNLYWYRQAAGRGLQLLFYSVGIGQISSEVPQNLSASRPQDRQFILSSKKLLLSDSGFYLCAWARGEGHYGYTFGSGTRLTVV.